A selection of T cell receptor beta chains follows, all from one sample in a study of T cell responses to AZD1222 COVID-19 vaccine. The data were produced by immunoSEQ multiplex PCR, yet TCRdb's version contains in-frame clones alone and is incomplete. The table includes 100,000 to 150,000 clones, around 89% detected once. The input for sequencing was peripheral blood, taken on day 0 of MenACWY control vaccination. These receptors were collected from an adult in good health. CDR3s include the opening cysteine and the closing phenylalanine or tryptophan. A D gene is named only where the DNA matches it firmly. Size is stated for part of the rows, as once, few or many counts, or as a class when the clone is expanded.

j_call	clone_size	v_call	d_call	cdr3_aa	cdr3_nt
TRBJ2-2	NA	TRBV6-4	NA	CASSDRPGAGELFF	TGTGCCAGCAGTGACAGGCCTGGGGCCGGGGAGCTGTTTTTT
TRBJ1-2	NA	TRBV5-8	TRBD1	CASSFQGADGYTF	TGTGCCAGCAGCTTCCAGGGGGCAGATGGCTACACCTTC
TRBJ1-2	NA	TRBV7-8	NA	CASSPGRRFYGYTF	TGTGCCAGCAGCCCAGGACGACGCTTCTATGGCTACACCTTC
TRBJ2-5	NA	TRBV7-3	TRBD2	CASSPEGGSIETQYF	TGTGCCAGCAGCCCCGAGGGCGGGAGCATCGAGACCCAGTACTTC
TRBJ2-5	NA	TRBV3-1/TRBV3-2	TRBD2	CASSQLAGGKETQYF	TGTGCCAGCAGCCAACTAGCGGGGGGAAAGGAGACCCAGTACTTC
TRBJ2-1	NA	TRBV10-3	TRBD2	CAISLREGWHEQFF	TGTGCCATCAGTTTGCGGGAGGGGTGGCATGAGCAGTTCTTC
TRBJ1-1	NA	TRBV30	TRBD1	CAWSADRDTEAFF	TGTGCCTGGAGTGCTGACAGGGACACTGAAGCTTTCTTT
TRBJ2-2	NA	TRBV12-3/TRBV12-4	NA	CASRNPTGELFF	TGTGCCAGCAGAAACCCCACCGGGGAGCTGTTTTTT
TRBJ2-2	NA	TRBV3-1/TRBV3-2	NA	CASGPLGMYTGELFF	TGTGCCAGCGGCCCTTTGGGAATGTACACCGGGGAGCTGTTTTTT
TRBJ2-7	NA	TRBV27	NA	CASSKPPGRLSYEQYF	TGTGCCAGCAGTAAGCCTCCGGGACGGCTCTCCTACGAGCAGTACTTC
TRBJ2-3	NA	TRBV11-3	NA	CASSLGGHRTDTQYF	TGTGCCAGCAGCTTAGGGGGACATCGCACAGATACGCAGTATTTT
TRBJ2-3	NA	TRBV7-3	NA	CASSFLMDRRDTQYF	TGTGCCAGCAGCTTCCTAATGGACAGAAGGGATACGCAGTATTTT
TRBJ2-5	NA	TRBV5-6	TRBD1	CASSLTGGETQYF	TGTGCCAGCAGCTTAACAGGGGGAGAGACCCAGTACTTC
TRBJ1-2	few	TRBV19	TRBD1	CASSIFRDRSYGYTF	TGTGCCAGTAGTATTTTCCGGGACAGATCCTATGGCTACACCTTC
TRBJ2-2	NA	TRBV7-2	NA	CASSWKGVTGELFF	TGTGCCAGCAGCTGGAAGGGGGTTACCGGGGAGCTGTTTTTT
TRBJ2-2	once	TRBV9	TRBD2	CASSPDGRDTTNTGELFF	TGTGCCAGCAGCCCGGACGGGAGGGATACAACGAACACCGGGGAGCTGTTTTTT
TRBJ2-1	NA	TRBV7-7	TRBD2	CASSLALADYNEQFF	TGTGCCAGCAGCTTAGCGCTAGCGGATTACAATGAGCAGTTCTTC
TRBJ1-5	NA	TRBV27	NA	CASRGHQAQPQHF	TGTGCCAGCAGGGGACACCAGGCTCAGCCCCAGCATTTT
TRBJ2-1	few	TRBV13	TRBD2	CASSPGLAGGPLYNEQFF	TGTGCCAGCAGCCCCGGACTAGCGGGAGGGCCTCTCTACAATGAGCAGTTCTTC
TRBJ1-5	NA	TRBV18	NA	CASSPMPREPQHF	TGTGCCAGCTCACCAATGCCAAGAGAGCCCCAGCATTTT
TRBJ2-7	once	TRBV6-1	NA	CASSEGGESYEQYF	TGTGCCAGCAGTGAAGGAGGGGAGTCCTACGAGCAGTACTTC
TRBJ1-5	NA	TRBV5-1	NA	CASSPLGVGQPQHF	TGCGCCAGCAGCCCGCTGGGGGTTGGACAGCCCCAGCATTTT
TRBJ1-1	NA	TRBV11-3	NA	CASSLLDKNTEAFF	TGTGCCAGCAGCTTATTGGACAAAAACACTGAAGCTTTCTTT
TRBJ2-7	NA	TRBV5-5	TRBD2	CASSPRPGLAYEQYF	TGTGCCAGCAGCCCTCGGCCGGGACTAGCCTACGAGCAGTACTTC
TRBJ1-5	few	TRBV6-1	NA	CASSESRYQPQHF	TGTGCCAGCAGTGAATCTAGATATCAGCCCCAGCATTTT
TRBJ2-7	NA	TRBV5-6	NA	CASSLQAPEQYF	TGTGCCAGCAGCTTGCAAGCTCCCGAGCAGTACTTC
TRBJ1-2	NA	TRBV28	NA	CASSQADRTVYGYTF	TGTGCCAGCAGCCAAGCCGACAGGACCGTCTATGGCTACACCTTC
TRBJ2-7	NA	TRBV29-1	TRBD2	CSVDSPSGMYEQYF	TGCAGCGTTGACTCGCCTAGCGGGATGTACGAGCAGTACTTC
TRBJ1-1	once	TRBV6-1	NA	CASSEAQGGWTEAFF	TGTGCCAGCAGTGAAGCTCAGGGTGGGTGGACTGAAGCTTTCTTT
TRBJ2-1	NA	TRBV7-3	TRBD2	CASSLLGRGDEQFF	TGTGCCAGCAGCTTACTCGGGAGGGGAGATGAGCAGTTCTTC
TRBJ2-3	once	TRBV7-2	TRBD1	CASSFGTGVYTDTQYF	TGTGCCAGCAGCTTCGGGACAGGGGTATACACAGATACGCAGTATTTT
TRBJ1-1	NA	TRBV6-5	NA	CASSYWVTGGTEAFF	TGTGCCAGCAGTTACTGGGTTACTGGGGGCACTGAAGCTTTCTTT
TRBJ2-1	NA	TRBV5-1	NA	CASSLAPSFNEQFF	TGCGCCAGCAGCTTGGCCCCTAGCTTCAATGAGCAGTTCTTC
TRBJ1-6	NA	TRBV5-6	NA	CASSLGSLYNSPLHF	TGTGCCAGCAGCTTGGGCAGCCTCTATAATTCACCCCTCCACTTT
TRBJ1-2	NA	TRBV6-1	NA	CASSEARGGTGYTF	TGTGCCAGCAGTGAGGCCCGGGGAGGGACCGGCTACACCTTC
TRBJ2-3	NA	TRBV7-9	TRBD1	CASSFRTGDTDTQYF	TGTGCCAGCAGCTTCAGGACAGGAGACACAGATACGCAGTATTTT
TRBJ2-1	NA	TRBV21-1	NA	CASSKASSGSPRKQFF	TGTGCCAGCAGCAAAGCAAGTAGCGGGAGCCCGAGGAAGCAGTTCTTC
TRBJ2-5	NA	TRBV9	NA	CASSSRWVRETQYF	TGTGCCAGCAGCTCCCGATGGGTAAGGGAGACCCAGTACTTC
TRBJ2-7	NA	TRBV5-1	NA	CASSWPGGSEQYF	TGCGCCAGCAGCTGGCCGGGTGGGTCCGAGCAGTACTTC
TRBJ2-7	NA	TRBV5-1	NA	CASSGTLAEQYF	TGCGCCAGCAGCGGAACCTTAGCTGAGCAGTACTTC
TRBJ1-1	NA	TRBV5-1	NA	CASSFGLYNTEAFF	TGCGCCAGCAGCTTTGGTCTGTATAACACTGAAGCTTTCTTT
TRBJ2-1	NA	TRBV11-3	TRBD2	CASSLIGLAGPEQFF	TGTGCCAGCAGCTTAATAGGACTAGCGGGCCCCGAACAGTTCTTC
TRBJ1-1	NA	TRBV10-3	NA	CAISESANTEAFF	TGTGCCATCAGTGAGTCAGCCAACACTGAAGCTTTCTTT
TRBJ2-2	NA	TRBV11-2	TRBD2	CASSRLQGTSGKSGELFF	TGTGCCAGCAGCCGCCTCCAGGGGACTAGCGGGAAATCCGGGGAGCTGTTTTTT
TRBJ1-5	NA	TRBV3-1/TRBV3-2	NA	CASSQGRANQPQHF	TGTGCCAGCAGCCAAGGAAGGGCAAATCAGCCCCAGCATTTT
TRBJ2-7	NA	TRBV9	TRBD1	CASSPHWTGTYEQYF	TGTGCCAGCAGCCCCCATTGGACAGGGACCTACGAGCAGTACTTC
TRBJ2-7	once	TRBV5-5	NA	CASSRDTRPPEQYF	TGTGCCAGCAGCCGGGACACAAGGCCACCCGAGCAGTACTTC
TRBJ2-1	NA	TRBV27	NA	CASSFDRINNEQFF	TGTGCCAGCAGTTTCGACAGGATTAACAATGAGCAGTTCTTC
TRBJ2-2	NA	TRBV11-3	NA	CASSSGTANTGELFF	TGTGCCAGCAGCTCCGGGACGGCGAACACCGGGGAGCTGTTTTTT
TRBJ2-7	NA	TRBV11-1	TRBD2	CASSASGGYEQYF	TGTGCCAGCAGCGCTTCGGGGGGCTACGAGCAGTACTTC
TRBJ1-1	NA	TRBV5-6	NA	CASSLVQGRDTEAFF	TGTGCCAGCAGCTTGGTACAGGGTAGGGACACTGAAGCTTTCTTT
TRBJ1-1	NA	TRBV6-5	NA	CASSLQGYTEAFF	TGTGCCAGCAGTCTTCAGGGTTACACTGAAGCTTTCTTT
TRBJ2-7	NA	TRBV3-1/TRBV3-2	TRBD2	CASSQGLALFSEQYF	TGTGCCAGCAGCCAAGGACTAGCGCTTTTTAGCGAGCAGTACTTC
TRBJ2-3	NA	TRBV2	NA	CASTRGLSTDTQYF	TGTGCCAGCACGAGGGGATTAAGCACAGATACGCAGTATTTT
TRBJ2-3	NA	TRBV2	TRBD2	CASRAFGTSGRVPDTQYF	TGTGCCAGCAGGGCCTTTGGGACTAGCGGGAGGGTGCCAGATACGCAGTATTTT
TRBJ1-6	NA	TRBV5-5	TRBD1	CASSLAGQGASPLHF	TGTGCCAGCAGCTTGGCTGGGCAGGGGGCTTCACCCCTCCACTTT
TRBJ2-1	NA	TRBV19	TRBD2	CASSVGLASSYNEQFF	TGTGCCAGTAGTGTGGGACTAGCTTCTTCCTACAATGAGCAGTTCTTC
TRBJ1-6	NA	TRBV24-1	NA	CATRNREGVWTPNNSPLHF	TGTGCCACCAGAAACAGGGAAGGTGTTTGGACCCCTAATAATTCACCCCTCCACTTT
TRBJ1-6	NA	TRBV3-1/TRBV3-2	NA	CASSLRDYNSPLHF	TGTGCCAGCAGCCTCCGGGACTATAATTCACCCCTCCACTTT
TRBJ1-1	NA	TRBV7-9	NA	CASSLALEILNTEAFF	TGTGCCAGCAGCTTAGCGCTTGAAATCTTGAACACTGAAGCTTTCTTT